This entry is about one T cell receptor (beta chain). In its sample, this clonotype was seen a few times. Its antigen is not yet known. No quality values exist for individual bases; no much larger clone is one base distant. Libraries were built with PCR. The listed sequencing device is Illumina HiSeq 2500. TCR libraries were prepared with molecular barcoding, using unique molecular identifiers to normalize TCRbeta repertoire quantification. TCRdb passed the public sequencing reads through fastp at Q25 and MiXCR, retaining productive beta sequences. All rows with the same CDR3 protein become a single entry with the most common DNA and genes. In this sample the table shows 250,000 to 400,000 distinct CDR3 sequences, around 20% of which occur a single time. The ten top clones hold 9.5% to 13% of the sample. This specimen belongs to a study of T-cell reconstitution after alpha-beta-depleted transplantation in children (dated by TCRdb to 2015 to 2016). At the level of the whole study: The study quantitatively tracked T-cell immune reconstitution after TCRalphabeta/CD19-depleted allogeneic hematopoietic cell transplantation in children using TCR repertoire profiling. Results and caveats for the whole study, not just this receptor: Over the following months the frequencies of hyperexpanded clones went down, and after one year T-cell counts and TCRbeta diversity were mostly credited to newly produced T cells. In some patients, the high TCRbeta diversity seen at day 60 was put down to recipient T cells and intrathymic progenitors that had survived conditioning. About two months after transplant, the apparently early recovery of alphabetaT-cell counts reportedly depended on just several hundred clones that had expanded rapidly and came from non-depleted graft cells.

Taken with the paper, the label for treatment or condition translates to: allogeneic hematopoietic cell transplantation with graft depleted of TCRalphabeta T cells and CD19 B cells. TCRalphabeta/CD19-depleted allogeneic hematopoietic cell grafts were given to the transplant recipients, all of whom were children. The TCR sequence derives from a male patient aged 10 to 17 who had a stem cell transplant for acute lymphoblastic leukemia, so the T cells may come from the graft donor. Sample: PBMCs, mostly from graft donor cells, taken 180 days after TCRalphabeta/CD19-depleted stem cell transplant.

This receptor has the CDR3 CASSYGDSYEQYF. The nucleotides are TGTGCCAGCAGTTACGGGGACAGCTACGAGCAGTACTTC. The chain was built from TRBV6-5 and TRBJ2-7, and TRBD1 matches 7 of the central bases. After removal of 2 bases from V and 3 bases from J, the junction retains 1 base not matched to a gene. The CDR1 and CDR2 encoded by the germline V gene are MNHEY and SVGAGI. Including the terminal cysteine and phenylalanine, the CDR3 comprises 13 residues. Only the CDR3 DNA stays, 39 bases, in frame from base 1.